This T cell receptor beta chain was identified during a study of T-cell reconstitution after alpha-beta-depleted transplantation in children. Points from the study as a whole: Reportedly, only several hundred clones from non-depleted graft cells drove alpha-beta T-cell counts at about two months. Diversity and T-cell counts at one year after transplant derived mostly from new T cells. There were some patients whose high TCRbeta diversity at day 60 came from surviving recipient T cells and thymic progenitors.

This clonotype was observed many times. Its target is unknown. TCRbeta library construction was performed incorporating unique molecular identifiers. TCRdb re-called the PCR reads through MiXCR, storing one row per CDR3 protein. The sample has roughly 100,000 distinct CDR3 sequences, over 6% seen once. CDR3 length: 16 residues. V was pared by 1 base and J by 5 bases, with 8 bases of the junction left unmatched. Germline V gene lookup returns CDR1 MDHEN and CDR2 SYDVKM. The sample here was PBMCs, taken before TCRalphabeta/CD19-depleted stem cell transplant. The chain employs TRBV28 and TRBJ2-7; 10 bases agree with TRBD1. The TCR was taken from a boy between 2 and 10 years old with acute lymphoblastic leukemia, due to receive a stem cell transplant. CDR3: CASSLLSGQGIHEQYF. DNA for the CDR3: TGTGCCAGCAGTTTATTGTCGGGACAGGGGATCCACGAGCAGTACTTC.